What follows are 10 T cell receptor beta chains derived from one specimen sequenced in a study of blood T cell repertoires in COVID-19. Profiling relied on immunoSEQ multiplex PCR, and the TCRdb table lists in-frame clones only, not all of them. The sample has 300,000 to 450,000 clones, 89% seen once. Sequenced: peripheral blood. All receptors derive from a woman aged 25 to 39 with COVID-19, enrolled during active disease.

The V call is TRBV24-1, the J call TRBJ2-3; 8 bases line up with TRBD1. The germline V gene encodes CDR1 KGHDR and CDR2 SFDVKD. There are 14 residues in the CDR3. Trimming removed 7 bases from V and 4 bases from J; junction bases left unmatched: 6. The DNA of the CDR3 is TGTGCCACCAGACCAGGGGGCGCGGCAGATACGCAGTATTTT. It translates to CATRPGGAADTQYF.

V is TRBV27 and J is TRBJ2-5, with TRBD1 identical over 11 bases. V lost 1 base to trimming and J lost 5 bases; unmatched junction nucleotides: 6. CDR1 and CDR2 (germline): MNHEY, SMNVEV (reference sequence). The CDR3 totals 16 residues. DNA of the CDR3: TGTGCCAGCAGTTTATACCGGGACAGGGGGACTGAGACCCAGTACTTC. Translating gives CASSLYRDRGTETQYF.

This clone appeared a single time. This chain joins TRBV18 and TRBJ2-1; 8 positions match TRBD1. J gave up 10 bases and V 0 bases, and 14 bases lay outside the gene matches. The CDR3 spans 17 residues. Germline CDR1 and CDR2: KGHSH and LQKENI. Here the CDR3 reads CASSPPMSGTGEREQFF. The CDR3 DNA reads as TGTGCCAGCTCACCACCGATGTCGGGGACAGGTGAGAGAGAGCAGTTCTTC.

V and J are TRBV6-5 and TRBJ2-3; 8 nucleotides align to TRBD1. The CDR3 runs 15 residues. Germline assignment: CDR1 MNHEY and CDR2 SVGAGI. Trimming at V came to 6 bases and at J to 6 bases, leaving 11 bases not matched to a gene. The CDR3 reads CASRDRARSGDTQYF. As DNA, the CDR3 is TGTGCCAGCAGGGACAGGGCCAGGAGTGGGGATACGCAGTATTTT.

The rearrangement links TRBV15 to TRBJ1-5; 11 positions match TRBD1. The germline V gene encodes CDR1 LNHNV and CDR2 YYDKDF (reference sequence). The CDR3 is made up of 14 amino acids. After removal of 3 bases from V and 6 bases from J, the junction contained 1 base not matched to a gene. CDR3 nucleotide sequence: TGTGCCACCAGCAGGGACAGGGGGCCTCAGCCCCAGCATTTT. This sequence encodes CATSRDRGPQPQHF.

As regards this clone: The sample carries other DNA sequences with the same CDR3. Here the CDR3 DNA reads TGTGCCAGCAGTTTAGGCGGGTACAATGAGCAGTTCTTC. Encoded protein: CASSLGGYNEQFF. V usage is TRBV28 and J usage is TRBJ2-1; D is perhaps TRBD2 (5 bases). The V and J ends lost 2 bases and 4 bases respectively, with 6 bases between them. Per germline, CDR1 MDHEN and CDR2 SYDVKM. The CDR3 has 13 residues.

This clone was detected once. J is TRBJ2-3 and V is TRBV18; TRBD1 agrees at 9 bases. Germline trimming cut 0 bases from V and 5 bases from J; bases unmatched to any gene: 9. The CDR3 has 17 residues. Germline CDR1 and CDR2: KGHSH and LQKENI. The CDR3 loop is CASSPPNRGLVGDTQYF. The CDR3, as DNA: TGTGCCAGCTCACCACCGAACAGGGGGCTTGTGGGAGATACGCAGTATTTT.

The V call is TRBV9, the J call TRBJ1-2; 9 bases line up with TRBD1. V was clipped by 3 bases and J by 3 bases; unmatched bases: 9. The CDR3 is 16 amino acids. Per the germline V gene, CDR1 is SGDLS and CDR2 is YYNGEE. CDR3 coding DNA: TGTGCCAGCAGCGCCCCAGCACAGGGGGCTGACTATGGCTACACCTTC. This gives the protein CASSAPAQGADYGYTF.

This clone was found once. This sequence joins TRBV3-1 (or the pseudogene TRBV3-2) and TRBJ2-3; 12 bases match TRBD2. Unmatched junction bases numbered 6, after V lost 6 bases and J lost 5 bases. Germline V CDR1 and CDR2: LGHDT, YNNKEL (reference sequence). The CDR3 spans 15 residues. CDR3 in amino acids: CASRFMGLAGDTQYF. CDR3 DNA sequence: TGTGCCAGCAGATTCATGGGACTAGCGGGAGATACGCAGTATTTT.

The chain combines TRBV6-5 with TRBJ1-1; possibly TRBD1 for D (5 bases). Germline CDR1 is MNHEY and CDR2 is SVGAGI. The CDR3 totals 14 residues. V lost 6 bases and J 4 bases, leaving 15 bases between the germline ends. CDR3 in DNA: TGTGCCAGCAGCACCGGGGGTGGTGCCACTGAAGCTTTCTTT. This sequence encodes CASSTGGGATEAFF.